The subject of this entry is one T cell receptor (beta chain). Antigen specificity is unknown. The data are from a study of cytomegalovirus exposure and HLA in healthy donors. The CDR3 spans 15 residues. Germline V gene sequence: CDR1 SGHRS, CDR2 YFSETQ. Trimming left V 4 bases short and J 1 base short, with 11 bases between. The PCR contained 60 Vbeta and 13 Jbeta primers. The assay was immunoSEQ multiplex PCR, and TCRdb's table has in-frame clones only and misses some. The table lists approximately 110,000 clones, about 59% of them singletons. Study results and limitations: Most of the TCR beta V segments (in an earlier analysis) were productive either about 87% or about 30% of the time.

The chain recombines TRBV5-1 with TRBJ1-4; D perhaps matches TRBD1 (5 bases). The specimen sequenced was PBMCs. The TCR sequence derives from a man aged 30 to 45 in good health and CMV-seropositive. The CDR3: CASSGGGGTNEKLFF. CDR3 nucleotides: TGCGCCAGCAGCGGCGGGGGGGGAACTAATGAAAAACTGTTTTTT.